The following is a T cell receptor (beta chain) sequence with its context. Its matching antigen is unknown. This sample stems from a study of siplizumab effects on memory and regulatory T cells. Study results and limitations: Alloreactive sequences tracing back to unstimulated CD4+ memory cells were significantly reduced by siplizumab.

The CDR3 is 13 amino acids. V was pared by 6 bases and J by 0 bases, with 3 bases between. Germline V lookup: CDR1 MGHDK, CDR2 SYGVNS. Libraries were prepared by immunoSEQ multiplex PCR; TCRdb keeps only in-frame clonotypes and omits some of them. The sample lists fewer than 100,000 clones, 94% occurring once. This clonotype was obtained from a human donor in good health. The chain couples TRBV25-1 to TRBJ2-6, with unresolved D. The sequencing input was non-Treg CD4+ T cells sorted from blood. CDR3 in DNA: TGTGCCAGCAGACCCTCTGGGGCCAACGTCCTGACTTTC. Translated, it gives CASRPSGANVLTF. The full variable domain, rest sourced from reference TRBV25-1 and TRBJ2-6, is EADIYQTPRYLVIGTGKKITLECSQTMGHDKMYWYQQDPGMELHLIHYSYGVNSTEKGDLSSESTVSRIRTEHFPLTLESARPSHTSQYLCASRPSGANVLTFGAGSRLTVL.